The rows below give T cell receptor beta chains drawn from one sample of a study of blood T cell repertoires in COVID-19. Assay: immunoSEQ multiplex PCR; the TCRdb copy retains only in-frame clones and omits some. Of roughly 200,000 clones listed, around 88% are singletons. What was sequenced was PBMCs or T cells enriched from blood (not recorded which). These receptors came from a woman aged 30 to 39 who had been exposed to COVID-19. Both conserved end residues are part of each CDR3. The D gene is left open where the match is weak. Size is stated for part of the rows, as once, few or many counts, or as a class when the clone is expanded.

J,size,V,D,DNA,CDR3
TRBJ1-5,.,TRBV6-6,TRBD1,TGTGCCAGCGCGAGCCAGGACAGGCACCGTCAGCCCCAGCATTTT,CASASQDRHRQPQHF
TRBJ2-1,once,TRBV3-1/TRBV3-2,.,TGTGCCAGCAGCCAAGAACGAGCCAGGGGCGACTACAATGAGCAGTTCTTC,CASSQERARGDYNEQFF
TRBJ2-2,.,TRBV7-9,.,TGTGCCAGCAGCCTCAACGAGGTGTACACCGGGGAGCTGTTTTTT,CASSLNEVYTGELFF
TRBJ1-1,.,TRBV3-1/TRBV3-2,.,TGTGCCAGCAGCCGGGGGGATACTGAAGCTTTCTTT,CASSRGDTEAFF
TRBJ1-3,.,TRBV7-9,TRBD1,TGTGCCAGCAGCCTTCCCAGAGACAGGGGATTTGGAAACACCATATATTTT,CASSLPRDRGFGNTIYF
TRBJ2-7,.,TRBV14,.,TGTGCCAGCAGCCCGGGGAGCCAGAGCTACTACGAGCAGTACTTC,CASSPGSQSYYEQYF
TRBJ1-4,.,TRBV30,.,TGTGCCCTCAAGCTCCCGATGTTCAGGGAGGGTGAAAAACTGTTTTTT,CALKLPMFREGEKLFF
TRBJ1-5,.,TRBV28,.,TGTGCCAGCAGTGTAAACAATCAGCCCCAGCATTTT,CASSVNNQPQHF
TRBJ1-6,.,TRBV10-1,.,TGCGCCAGCAGTGACTCTTCCAAGGGGCCTAATTCACCCCTCCACTTT,CASSDSSKGPNSPLHF
TRBJ2-7,.,TRBV30,.,TGTGCCTGGAGACTGGCCGGGACACCGAGATACGAGCAGTACTTC,CAWRLAGTPRYEQYF
TRBJ2-1,.,TRBV10-3,TRBD2,TGTGCCATCAGGGAAGCCGGGACTAGCGCTTACAATGAGCAGTTCTTC,CAIREAGTSAYNEQFF
TRBJ2-7,.,TRBV11-3,TRBD1,TGTGCCAGCAGCTTGGGACAGGGGGCAGGAAGCTACGAGCAGTACTTC,CASSLGQGAGSYEQYF
TRBJ1-1,.,TRBV27,.,TGTGCCAGCAGTTTATCGAGGGGGAGCACTGAAGCTTTCTTT,CASSLSRGSTEAFF
TRBJ2-7,.,TRBV21-1,.,TGTGCCAGCAGCAAAATTGCGGGCTGCGAGCAGTACTTC,CASSKIAGCEQYF
TRBJ1-3,few,TRBV18,.,TGTGCCAGCTCACCACCGGCGGCCAGCATGGGAAACACCATATATTTT,CASSPPAASMGNTIYF
TRBJ1-2,.,TRBV7-9,.,TGTGCCAGCAGCTTTGGTGGTGGCGGCTACACCTTC,CASSFGGGGYTF
TRBJ1-3,.,TRBV2,.,TGTGCCAGCAGTGGGGAGTCTGGAAACACCATATATTTT,CASSGESGNTIYF
TRBJ2-7,.,TRBV5-1,.,TGCGCCAGCAGCTCGCTCACAGAGGGTCCCTACGAGCAGTACTTC,CASSSLTEGPYEQYF
TRBJ2-2,.,TRBV5-8,TRBD1,TGTGCCAGCAGCTACGACAGGGGGGACACCGGGGAGCTGTTTTTT,CASSYDRGDTGELFF
TRBJ2-7,.,TRBV3-1/TRBV3-2,TRBD1,TGTGCCAGCAGCCCCGGGACAGGGTTTGTCGAGCAGTACTTC,CASSPGTGFVEQYF
TRBJ2-2,.,TRBV11-3,.,TGTGCCAGCAGCGCCCGCCCTAAGCTAGCGAAGAAGGAAACCGGGGAGCTGTTTTTT,CASSARPKLAKKETGELFF
TRBJ2-1,many,TRBV5-5,.,TGTGCCAGCAGCTTGGTAGCGCACAATGAGCAGTTCTTC,CASSLVAHNEQFF
TRBJ1-5,.,TRBV3-1/TRBV3-2,.,TGTGCCAGCAGCCTTCGGGGGGCCAGCAATCAGCCCCAGCATTTT,CASSLRGASNQPQHF
TRBJ2-5,.,TRBV5-4,.,TGTGCCAGCAGCCCCGGAGGAGAGACCCAGTACTTC,CASSPGGETQYF
TRBJ1-3,.,TRBV2,.,TGTGCCAGCAGTGGAGGGTTCGGGGACACCATATATTTT,CASSGGFGDTIYF
TRBJ1-2,.,TRBV6-6,TRBD1,TGTGCCAGCAGGGGACAGGGGGCGCTACATGGCTACACCTTC,CASRGQGALHGYTF
TRBJ1-5,.,TRBV6-5,.,TGTGCCAGCAGTTTAGGACAGACTTATCAGCCCCAGCATTTT,CASSLGQTYQPQHF
TRBJ2-7,.,TRBV7-9,TRBD1,TGTGCCAGCAGCTCCTTGACAGGGGGCGCATACGAGCAGTACTTC,CASSSLTGGAYEQYF
TRBJ1-5,.,TRBV27,TRBD1,TGTGCCAGCAGTGCCACAGGGGGCGCGAATCAGCCCCAGCATTTT,CASSATGGANQPQHF
TRBJ1-1,once,TRBV6-5,.,TGTGCCAGCAGTTCCACGGGTGAAGGGACAGAAGCTTTCTTT,CASSSTGEGTEAFF
TRBJ1-2,.,TRBV5-1,TRBD1,TGCGCCAGCAGCTTGAGGACAGGGGGCACGTTGAACTATGGCTACACCTTC,CASSLRTGGTLNYGYTF
TRBJ2-7,.,TRBV28,TRBD2,TGTGCCAGCAGTTTCGGGGGGTTGAAACTCTACGAGCAGTACTTC,CASSFGGLKLYEQYF
TRBJ1-1,.,TRBV11-2,.,TGTGCCAGCAGCCAACACAGGAACACTGAAGCTTTCTTT,CASSQHRNTEAFF
TRBJ1-4,.,TRBV6-1,.,TGTGCCAGCAGTGAATGGTCAGGGGTCGAAAAACTGTTTTTT,CASSEWSGVEKLFF
TRBJ1-2,.,TRBV19,TRBD1,TGTGCCAGTAGCTTTATCCGGGGACAGGGATTAGCTAACTATGGCTACACCTTC,CASSFIRGQGLANYGYTF
TRBJ2-7,.,TRBV9,TRBD1,TGTGCCAGCAGCGTAGTTGGGACAGCTACTTCCTACGAGCAGTACTTC,CASSVVGTATSYEQYF
TRBJ1-4,.,TRBV2,TRBD1,TGTGCCAGCAGTAGACGGGACAGGGATGAAAAACTGTTTTTT,CASSRRDRDEKLFF
TRBJ1-3,.,TRBV7-6,.,TGTGCCAGCAGCTTGACAGGCCCCTCTGGAAACACCATATATTTT,CASSLTGPSGNTIYF
TRBJ2-6,once,TRBV3-1/TRBV3-2,TRBD2,TGTGCCAGCAGCCAACCGACTAGCGGAGTACTCTCTGGGGCCAACGTCCTGACTTTC,CASSQPTSGVLSGANVLTF
TRBJ1-2,.,TRBV19,TRBD1,TGTGCCACCCAAGATCCGGGACAGGGGAGGTATGGCTACACCTTC,CATQDPGQGRYGYTF
TRBJ1-4,.,TRBV7-2,.,TGTGCCAGCAGCTTATTCGCGGGGGATGCTAATGAAAAACTGTTTTTT,CASSLFAGDANEKLFF